Listed below are T cell receptor beta chains from one sample, sequenced in a study of CD8 T cells in Susac syndrome. MiXCR, run by TCRdb on the immunoSEQ multiplex PCR reads, gives a single entry per CDR3 protein. Here the sample spans about 180,000 distinct CDR3 sequences, approximately 94% being singletons. The sequencing sample was made of CD4+ T cells from PBMCs. The receptors originated from a human donor with Susac syndrome. Both conserved end residues are part of each CDR3. The D gene is left open where the match is weak. For some rows the clone size is stated as once, few or many, or as a class when expanded; others skip it.

v_call	clone_size	j_call	d_call	cdr3_nt	cdr3_aa
TRBV3-1	.	TRBJ1-6	.	TGTGCCAGCACCGCCATGCAGGGCAGGTCACCCCTCCACTTT	CASTAMQGRSPLHF
TRBV2	once	TRBJ2-3	.	TGTGCCAGCAGAGTCGAACCTTCCCGAGATACGCAGTATTTT	CASRVEPSRDTQYF
TRBV4-3	.	TRBJ2-1	TRBD1	TGCGCCAGCAGCCCGAGGGGGCTCGGCTCCTACAATGAGCAGTTCTTC	CASSPRGLGSYNEQFF
TRBV7-2	few	TRBJ2-5	.	TGTGCCAGCAGTCGGACACGGGGGGAGACCCAGTACTTC	CASSRTRGETQYF
TRBV5-1	.	TRBJ2-1	.	TGCGCCAGCAGCTTACGGGTCGGGGTCGGTGAGCAGTTCTTC	CASSLRVGVGEQFF
TRBV5-1	.	TRBJ2-1	TRBD1	TGCGCCAGCAGCGTGATAGGGGGCGATGAGCAGTTCTTC	CASSVIGGDEQFF
TRBV29-1	.	TRBJ2-1	.	TGCAGCGTTGAGGAGGGAGTCAATGAGCAGTTCTTC	CSVEEGVNEQFF
TRBV20-1	.	TRBJ2-5	.	TGCAGTACGACACACGGGTACCAAGAGACCCAGTACTTC	CSTTHGYQETQYF
TRBV14	.	TRBJ2-5	.	TGTGCCAGCAGCCGGGGAAGCTGGGGGACCCAGTACTTC	CASSRGSWGTQYF
TRBV4-1	.	TRBJ2-2	.	TGCGCCAGCAGCCAAGACGCAGGGGACACCGGGGAGCTGTTTTTT	CASSQDAGDTGELFF
TRBV6-2/TRBV6-3	once	TRBJ1-2	.	TGTGCCAGCAGTTACCATAGGGACGGCAATGGCTACACCTTC	CASSYHRDGNGYTF
TRBV20-1	.	TRBJ2-5	.	TGCAGTGCTAGCTTGGGGGAGACCCAGTACTTC	CSASLGETQYF
TRBV3-1	.	TRBJ1-6	.	TGTGCCAGCAGCCCCGGGTCGGGGGCTGGGAATTCACCCCTCCACTTT	CASSPGSGAGNSPLHF
TRBV3-1	.	TRBJ2-7	.	TGTGCCAGCAGCCAGGGACCGGGAACCTACGAGCAGTACTTC	CASSQGPGTYEQYF
TRBV5-4	.	TRBJ2-5	.	TGTGCCAGCAGCTTGGATGCGGGGTCTCGAGAGACCCAGTACTTC	CASSLDAGSRETQYF
TRBV6-1	.	TRBJ2-5	.	TGTGCCAGCAGTGAGCCGTCAGGGTCCGAGACCCAGTACTTC	CASSEPSGSETQYF
TRBV19	.	TRBJ1-1	.	TGTGCCAGTAGGGACACTACGAACACTGAAGCTTTCTTT	CASRDTTNTEAFF
TRBV30	.	TRBJ2-6	.	TGTGCCTGGACAGGGTCTGGGGCCAACGTCCTGACTTTC	CAWTGSGANVLTF
TRBV12-3/TRBV12-4	.	TRBJ2-7	.	TGTGCCAGCAGTCCCTTTCTGACGGCGGGCTACGAGCAGTACTTC	CASSPFLTAGYEQYF
TRBV9	.	TRBJ1-6	.	TGTGCCAGCAGCCAAACGCAGGGGCCCAATTCACCCCTCCACTTT	CASSQTQGPNSPLHF
TRBV7-3	.	TRBJ2-1	.	TGTGCCAGCAGCCCTGGAGGGGGGGCAGGCAATGAGCAGTTCTTC	CASSPGGGAGNEQFF
TRBV20-1	.	TRBJ2-5	.	TGCAGTGCTAGTTTACGGGACTGGCAACAAGAGACCCAGTACTTC	CSASLRDWQQETQYF
TRBV27	.	TRBJ1-6	.	TGTGCCAGCACCCCTCTCGGTGGGCCCGGTGTTTTAAATTGGCACTTT	CASTPLGGPGVLNWHF
TRBV6-6	.	TRBJ1-5	.	TGTGCCAGCAGTGGGGACGGCGCAATGACGCCCCAGCATTTT	CASSGDGAMTPQHF
TRBV12-3/TRBV12-4	.	TRBJ1-1	.	TGTGCCAGCAGGACCACTCGAGGCACTGAAGCTTTCTTT	CASRTTRGTEAFF
TRBV7-9	.	TRBJ1-3	.	TGTGCCAGCAGCTTACAAGCAGGGGAGAACACCATATATTTT	CASSLQAGENTIYF
TRBV15	.	TRBJ2-6	.	TGTGCCACCAGTTCTCCGGGCCTCCCTGGGGCCAACGTCCTGACTTTC	CATSSPGLPGANVLTF
TRBV15	.	TRBJ1-1	.	TGTGCCACCATGACTGGATTAAACACTGAAGCTTTCTTT	CATMTGLNTEAFF
TRBV20-1	.	TRBJ1-1	.	TGCAGTGCTAGAGACAGGGTGATGAACACTGAAGCTTTCTTT	CSARDRVMNTEAFF
TRBV30	.	TRBJ1-1	.	TGTGCCTGGAGTGCCCCAGGAGGAACTGAAGCTTTCTTT	CAWSAPGGTEAFF
TRBV18	.	TRBJ2-5	TRBD2	TGTGCCAGCTCACCATCGGGACTACCCCAAGAGACCCAGTACTTC	CASSPSGLPQETQYF
TRBV7-2	.	TRBJ2-7	TRBD1	TGTGCCAGCAGCTTAGGACAGGGGGCCAGCTCCTACGAGCAGTACTTC	CASSLGQGASSYEQYF
TRBV29-1	.	TRBJ2-7	.	TGCAGCGTTTTCCGGCCGGGGAGGTGGGAGCAGTACTTC	CSVFRPGRWEQYF
TRBV4-3	once	TRBJ1-6	.	TGCGCCAGCAGCCAAGATTGGCGGAGCTCCTATAATTCACCCCTCCACTTT	CASSQDWRSSYNSPLHF
TRBV4-3	.	TRBJ2-7	.	TGCGCCAGCAGCCAAGAGCCCCAGGGATACGAGCAGTACTTC	CASSQEPQGYEQYF
TRBV18	.	TRBJ1-4	TRBD1	TGTGCCAGCTCACCGACAGGGGGTGAAAAACTGTTTTTT	CASSPTGGEKLFF
TRBV7-9	.	TRBJ2-7	TRBD1	TGTGCCAGCAGCAATCCGGGACAGGGGGCCGAGCAGTACTTC	CASSNPGQGAEQYF
TRBV3-1	.	TRBJ2-5	.	TGTGCCAGCAGCCAAGATGATGCGTTGCGGGGATCCCAAGAGACCCAGTACTTC	CASSQDDALRGSQETQYF
TRBV3-1	.	TRBJ2-5	.	TGTGCCAGCAGCCAAGAAACGAAGCGGCAAGAGACCCAGTACTTC	CASSQETKRQETQYF
TRBV15	.	TRBJ2-7	.	TGTGCCACCAGCAGAGTAGGCACGGCAGCCTACGAGCAGTACTTC	CATSRVGTAAYEQYF
TRBV2	once	TRBJ1-4	.	TGTGCCAGCAGGGAGTACTCTAATGAAAAACTGTTTTTT	CASREYSNEKLFF
TRBV4-2	.	TRBJ1-1	.	TGTGCCAGCAGCCAAGGGCCGGGGAACACTGAAGCTTTCTTT	CASSQGPGNTEAFF
TRBV30	.	TRBJ2-7	.	TGTGCCTGGAATGCTCGTTACGAGCAGTACTTC	CAWNARYEQYF
TRBV7-9	.	TRBJ2-3	.	TGTGCCAGCAGCTTATCTCTACCCACAGATACGCAGTATTTT	CASSLSLPTDTQYF
TRBV30	.	TRBJ1-6	.	TGTGCCTGGAGTGAAGAACGTTATTCACCCCTCCACTTT	CAWSEERYSPLHF
TRBV18	once	TRBJ2-1	.	TGTGCCAGCTCACCATTGGGACCGACTCTCTCCTACAATGAGCAGTTCTTC	CASSPLGPTLSYNEQFF
TRBV4-3	.	TRBJ2-4	.	TGCGCCAGCAGCCAAGATCGGGGAGTAGCCAAAAACATTCAGTACTTC	CASSQDRGVAKNIQYF
TRBV7-9	.	TRBJ2-5	.	TGTGCCAGCAGCTTAGCGATAGTAGGGATGGAGACCCAGTACTTC	CASSLAIVGMETQYF
TRBV20-1	.	TRBJ2-3	TRBD2	TGCAGTGCTAGAGACGGGCGGGGGGGCACAGATACGCAGTATTTT	CSARDGRGGTDTQYF
TRBV3-1	.	TRBJ2-5	TRBD2	TGTGCCAGCAGCCAAGTCGGGCTAGCGGAACAAGAGACCCAGTACTTC	CASSQVGLAEQETQYF